The 2 T cell receptor beta chains presented below share a single source sample, sequenced in a study of T cell responses to AZD1222 COVID-19 vaccine. Sequencing used immunoSEQ multiplex PCR; TCRdb keeps in-frame clones, though not all of them. The sample shows over 130,000 clones, 80% to 95% of them seen only once. The material sequenced was peripheral blood, taken 28 days after the second AZD1222 dose. Receptors originate from an adult who received the AZD1222 COVID-19 vaccine.

This chain uses TRBV24-1 with TRBJ1-2; D remains ambiguous. The CDR3 length is 12 residues. Trimming took 9 bases from V and 6 from J, leaving 13 bases between them. Germline V CDR1 and CDR2: KGHDR, SFDVKD. In DNA form, the CDR3 reads TGTGCCACCTCCACCCTTACAGATGGCTACACCTTC. This codes for CATSTLTDGYTF.

The chain carries TRBV30 and TRBJ1-2; D unclear. The V end was cut by 0 bases, the J end by 4 bases, with 9 bases between. Germline CDR1 is GTSNPN and CDR2 is SVGIG (reference sequence). This CDR3 comprises 13 residues. The chain's CDR3 is CAWSVEGSYGYTF. CDR3 coding DNA: TGTGCCTGGAGTGTAGAAGGGAGCTATGGCTACACCTTC.